This T cell receptor (beta chain) is from a study of shared clonotypes between healthy human individuals. Background on the study: There were three CD4 naive, three CD4 memory, two CD8 naive and one CD8 memory plates per donor.

Germline lookup yields CDR1 SGHRS and CDR2 YFSETQ. Trimming removed 1 base from V and 4 bases from J; junction bases left unmatched: 11. CDR3 length: 17 amino acids. Genomic DNA from each subset was divided evenly over several immunoSEQ plates. Sequencing used immunoSEQ multiplex PCR; TCRdb keeps in-frame clones, though not all of them. Of some 1,600,000 clones listed, about 98% are singletons. Adults of Caucasian background living in Nashville, Tennessee made up all donors. A CD45RA+ naive subset and a CD45RA-negative memory subset were split from CD4+ cells. The J gene is TRBJ2-1, the V gene TRBV5-1; 7 bases are a match to TRBD2. Sequences were obtained from naive CD4+ T cells sorted from blood. The subset: CD45RA+ positively selected. The sequence derives from a man younger than 45 in good health. CDR3 DNA: TGCGCCAGCAGCTTGAGCCCGTGGGCTAGCGGTTACAATGAGCAGTTCTTC. Protein: CASSLSPWASGYNEQFF. The full variable domain, with the rest looked up from reference TRBV5-1 and TRBJ2-1, is KAGVTQTPRYLIKTRGQQVTLSCSPISGHRSVSWYQQTPGQGLQFLFEYFSETQRNKGNFPGRFSGRQFSNSRSEMNVSTLELGDSALYLCASSLSPWASGYNEQFFGPGTRLTVL.